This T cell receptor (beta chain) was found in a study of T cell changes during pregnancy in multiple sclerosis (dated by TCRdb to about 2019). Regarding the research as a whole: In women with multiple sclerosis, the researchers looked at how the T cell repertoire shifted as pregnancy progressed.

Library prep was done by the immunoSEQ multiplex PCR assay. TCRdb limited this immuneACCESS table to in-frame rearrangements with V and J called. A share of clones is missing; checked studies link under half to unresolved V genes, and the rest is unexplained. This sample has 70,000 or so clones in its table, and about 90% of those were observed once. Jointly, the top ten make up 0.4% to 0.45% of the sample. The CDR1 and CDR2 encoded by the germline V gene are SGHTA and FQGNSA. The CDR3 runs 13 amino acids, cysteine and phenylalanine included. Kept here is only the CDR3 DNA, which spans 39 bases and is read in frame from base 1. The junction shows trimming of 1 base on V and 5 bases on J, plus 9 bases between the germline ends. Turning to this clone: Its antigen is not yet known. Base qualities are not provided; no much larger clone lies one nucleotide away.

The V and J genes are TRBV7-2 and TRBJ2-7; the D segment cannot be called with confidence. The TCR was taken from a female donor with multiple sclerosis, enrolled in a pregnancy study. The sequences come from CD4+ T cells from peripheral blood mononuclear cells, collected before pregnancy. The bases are TGTGCCAGCAGCTTAGTTTACTCGGACGAGCAGTACTTC. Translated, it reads CASSLVYSDEQYF.